This T cell receptor beta chain is drawn from a study of blood T cell repertoires in COVID-19. Trimming took 8 bases from V and 9 from J; bases not matched to a gene: 19. The CDR3 extends over 17 amino acids. Germline V gene sequence: CDR1 MDHEN, CDR2 SYDVKM. Per the study methods: By means of reference gene primer amplification, nucleated cell counts were estimated. Sequenced by immunoSEQ multiplex PCR; TCRdb stores in-frame clones only, minus some. V, J and clone size are those of that table, while D and trimming were read from the DNA. The sample contains about 160,000 clones, 70% to 80% of which appear only once.

The genes are TRBV28 and TRBJ1-6; 7 nucleotides line up with TRBD1. The clonotype comes from a woman aged 60 to 75 with COVID-19, enrolled during active disease. Sequencing input: peripheral blood. In DNA form, the CDR3 reads TGTGCCAGCCTACCGCCGGGGACAGCCAGTCTTATTTCACCCCTCCACTTT. It encodes CASLPPGTASLISPLHF.